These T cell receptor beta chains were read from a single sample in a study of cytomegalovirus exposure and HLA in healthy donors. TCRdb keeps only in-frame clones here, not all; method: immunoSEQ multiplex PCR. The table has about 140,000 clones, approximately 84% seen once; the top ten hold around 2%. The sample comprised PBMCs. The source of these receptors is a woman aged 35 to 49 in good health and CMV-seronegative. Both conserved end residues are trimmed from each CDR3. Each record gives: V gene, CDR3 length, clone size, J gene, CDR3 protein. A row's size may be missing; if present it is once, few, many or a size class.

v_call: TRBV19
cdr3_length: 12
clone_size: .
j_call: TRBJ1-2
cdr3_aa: ASRTGNSNYGYT

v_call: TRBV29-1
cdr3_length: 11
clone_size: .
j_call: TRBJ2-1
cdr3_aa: SGDGLGGGEQF

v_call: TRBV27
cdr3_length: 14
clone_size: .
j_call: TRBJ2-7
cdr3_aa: ASRYSGTDYRPEQY

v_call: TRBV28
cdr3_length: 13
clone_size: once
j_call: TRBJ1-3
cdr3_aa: ASSPPGVAGNTIY

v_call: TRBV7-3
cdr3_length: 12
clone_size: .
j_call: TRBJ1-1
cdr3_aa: ASSLTIPGAEAF

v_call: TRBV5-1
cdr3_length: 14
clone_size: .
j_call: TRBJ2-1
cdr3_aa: ASSFIDGSGNNEQF

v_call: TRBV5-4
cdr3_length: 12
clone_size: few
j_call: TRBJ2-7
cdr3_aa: ASSLRLAGAEQY

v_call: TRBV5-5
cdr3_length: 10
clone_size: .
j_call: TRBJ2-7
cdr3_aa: ASSLTGYEQY

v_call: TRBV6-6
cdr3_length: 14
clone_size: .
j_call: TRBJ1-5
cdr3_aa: ASSYLNSGDNQPQH

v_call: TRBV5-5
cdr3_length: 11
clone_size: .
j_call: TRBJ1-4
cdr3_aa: ASSFTGEEKLF

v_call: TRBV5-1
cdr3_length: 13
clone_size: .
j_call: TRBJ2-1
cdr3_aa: ASSLVSGMGNEQF

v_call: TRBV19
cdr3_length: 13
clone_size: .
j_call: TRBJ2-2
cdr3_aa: ASSDKSGVAGELF

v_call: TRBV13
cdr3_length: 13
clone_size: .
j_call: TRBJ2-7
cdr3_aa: ASSPLAGVGYEQY

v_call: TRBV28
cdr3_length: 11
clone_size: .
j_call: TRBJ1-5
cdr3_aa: ASRQGFDQPQH

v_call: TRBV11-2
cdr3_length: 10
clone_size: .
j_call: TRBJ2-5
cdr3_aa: ASTQSEETQY

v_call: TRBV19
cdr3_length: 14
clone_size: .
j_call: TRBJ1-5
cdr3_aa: ASSIVRAYSNQPQH

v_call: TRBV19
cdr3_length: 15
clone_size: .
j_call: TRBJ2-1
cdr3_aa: ASSMRGQVISYNEQF

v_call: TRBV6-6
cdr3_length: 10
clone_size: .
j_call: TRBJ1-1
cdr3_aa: ASSIGGTEAF

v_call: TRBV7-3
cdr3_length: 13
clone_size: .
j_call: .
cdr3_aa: ASSRDTSGTYEQY

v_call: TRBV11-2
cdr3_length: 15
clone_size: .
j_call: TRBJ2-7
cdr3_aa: ASSLDAVVASSYEQY

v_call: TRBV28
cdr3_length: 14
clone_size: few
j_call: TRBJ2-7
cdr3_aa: ASSLSGTSGRHEQY

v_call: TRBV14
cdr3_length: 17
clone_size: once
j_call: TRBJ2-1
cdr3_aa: ASSPPKVGAEQLYNEQF

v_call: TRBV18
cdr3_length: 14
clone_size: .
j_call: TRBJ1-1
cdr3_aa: ASSPFGQGGNTEAF

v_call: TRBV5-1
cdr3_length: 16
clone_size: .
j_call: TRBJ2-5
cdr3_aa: ASGGGKAGATLGETQY

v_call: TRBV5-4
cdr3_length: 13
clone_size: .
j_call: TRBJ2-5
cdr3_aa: ASSPGGQGKETQY

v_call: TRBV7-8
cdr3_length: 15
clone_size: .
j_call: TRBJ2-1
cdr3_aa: ASLGLAGISSYNEQF

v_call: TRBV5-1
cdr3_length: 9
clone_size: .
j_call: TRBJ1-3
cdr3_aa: ASSLADTIY

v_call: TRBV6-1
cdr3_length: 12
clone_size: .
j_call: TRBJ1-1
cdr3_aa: ASRKPGGQTEAF

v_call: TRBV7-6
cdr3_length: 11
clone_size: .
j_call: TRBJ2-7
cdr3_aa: ASSLGRGYEQY

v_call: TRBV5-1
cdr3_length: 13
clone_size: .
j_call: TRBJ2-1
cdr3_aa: ASSLGLAANLEQF

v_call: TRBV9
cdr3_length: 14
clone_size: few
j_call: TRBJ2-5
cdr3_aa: ASSPRLAGARETQY

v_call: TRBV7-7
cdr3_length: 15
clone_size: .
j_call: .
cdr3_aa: ASSLTGKGQGWYEQY

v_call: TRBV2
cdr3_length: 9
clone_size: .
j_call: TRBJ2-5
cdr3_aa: ASRAEETQY

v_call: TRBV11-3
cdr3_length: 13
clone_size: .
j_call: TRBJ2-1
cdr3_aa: ASSLELGGYNEQF

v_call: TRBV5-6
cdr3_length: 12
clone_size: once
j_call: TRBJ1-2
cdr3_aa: ASSQRNGGGGYT

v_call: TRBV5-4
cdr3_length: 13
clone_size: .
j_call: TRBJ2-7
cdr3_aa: ASSWGSGRSYEQY

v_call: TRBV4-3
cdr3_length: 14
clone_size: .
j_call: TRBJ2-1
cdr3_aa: ASSQDPSGGSNEQF

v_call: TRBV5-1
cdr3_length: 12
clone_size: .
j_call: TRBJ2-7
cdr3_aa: ASSSYGSGFEQY

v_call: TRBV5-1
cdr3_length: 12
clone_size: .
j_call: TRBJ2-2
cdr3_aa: ASRVQGMTGELF

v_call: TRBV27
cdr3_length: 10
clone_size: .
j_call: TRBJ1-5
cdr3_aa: ASSFLNQPQH

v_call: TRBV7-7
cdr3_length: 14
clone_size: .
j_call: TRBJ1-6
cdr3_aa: ASSYQDSLYNSPLH

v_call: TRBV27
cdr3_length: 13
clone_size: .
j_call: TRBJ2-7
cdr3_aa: ASSLSTSGTYEQY

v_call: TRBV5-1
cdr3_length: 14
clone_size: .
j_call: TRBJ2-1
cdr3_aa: ASSLALAAGLDEQF

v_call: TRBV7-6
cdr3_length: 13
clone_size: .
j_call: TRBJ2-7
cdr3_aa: ASSWTSGRYYEQY